This is a list of T cell receptor beta chains from one sample in a study of cytomegalovirus exposure and HLA in healthy donors. This table comes from immunoSEQ multiplex PCR, and its TCRdb copy is limited to in-frame clones, with some not included. The repertoire holds 95,000 to 100,000 clones, with around 74% as singletons. Specimen: PBMCs. These receptors all come from a woman aged 40 to 55 in good health and CMV-seronegative. CDR3s include the opening cysteine and the closing phenylalanine or tryptophan. Only part of the rows carry a size: once, few, many, or a class if the clone is expanded.

>.|TRBV7-9
CSSSLVNYEQYF
>.|TRBV7-2
CASSRTSGSYEQYF
>.|TRBV6-5
CASSYSGQTSYEQYF
>.|TRBV11-2
CASTGGGVSYNEQFF
>.|TRBV10-3
CAISEIGGSGGANTGELFF
>once|TRBV30
CAWSESNEQFF
>.|TRBV12-5
CASGFTGDTEAFF
>.|TRBV7-9
CSSRRDTRNTGELFF
>.|TRBV6-5
CASSYSMGQGSPLHF
>.|TRBV5-4
CASSLQGSGNTIYF
>.|TRBV5-5
CASSLAQGNNEQFF
>.|TRBV5-1
CASSDRSRGNEQFF
>medium-sized|TRBV6-4
CASSPSAGGPQETQYF
>.|TRBV27
CASHRQGSEQYF
>few|TRBV27
CASRQGTNEKLFF
>.|TRBV7-5
CARSLGLCYNPTNEKLFF
>.|TRBV28
CASSLLGGEGSGNTIYF
>once|TRBV5-1
CASSLTSTGLGSPLHF
>.|TRBV19
CASSQQGASNQPQHF
>.|TRBV6-4
CASSDGQITDTQYF
>.|TRBV11-2
CASSLDLSGNEAFF
>.|TRBV27
CASSKSQGAYEQYF
>once|TRBV2
CASRTMALYEQYF
>.|TRBV19
CASRENNQPQHF
>once|TRBV6-4
CASSERGCGNEKLFF
>.|TRBV6-1
CASSDESNQPQHF
>.|TRBV7-2
CASSLAAGLGNEQFF
>.|TRBV6-1
CASSEGQGESPLHF
>.|TRBV7-9
CASSSGTGNQNIQYF
>.|TRBV4-2
CASSQKTSGATKLNTGELFF
>.|TRBV4-2
CASSQGLAENNEQFF
>.|TRBV28
CASTPGLEVGELFF
>once|TRBV29-1
CSVGTGHREQFF
>.|TRBV19
CASSKDRGLSDEQFF
>.|TRBV5-4
CASSSTGAETQYF
>.|TRBV6-5
CASSYNQETQYF
>few|TRBV9
CASSVRGREDEQYF
>few|TRBV4-3
CASGRTGGPEQFF
>.|TRBV10-3
CAISKGGQGYTF
>.|TRBV6-1
CASSEAPGPHAHQYF
>.|TRBV27
CASSLSLSSYNEQFF
>.|TRBV6-6
CASSYTQVNQPQHF
>once|TRBV6-6
CASSLRVWGTDTQYF
>few|TRBV19
CASSIYLAGGRAKNIQYF
>once|TRBV4-3
CASSQDGGGGQPQHF
>few|TRBV21-1
CASSKVSGHYEQYF
>few|TRBV6-4
CASSYSAQRGSSYEQYF
>.|TRBV6-5
CASSGRQGDYEQYF
>.|TRBV5-6
CASSYTGGRYGYTF
>once|TRBV5-1
CASSTGTSGGISVTQYF
>.|TRBV28
CASRLTGGGQPQHF
>.|TRBV30
CAWKGTGAANEKLFF
>.|TRBV2
CASSEHLGQMNTEAFF
>.|TRBV7-7
CASSQGQVYEQYF
>few|TRBV18
CASSPVEATGSLFF
>.|TRBV30
CAWSLRRVAGSTDTQYF
>.|TRBV4-3
CASTAGAATGELFF
>few|TRBV19
CASIPAGYTEAFF
>.|TRBV5-8
CASPERSFYNEQFF